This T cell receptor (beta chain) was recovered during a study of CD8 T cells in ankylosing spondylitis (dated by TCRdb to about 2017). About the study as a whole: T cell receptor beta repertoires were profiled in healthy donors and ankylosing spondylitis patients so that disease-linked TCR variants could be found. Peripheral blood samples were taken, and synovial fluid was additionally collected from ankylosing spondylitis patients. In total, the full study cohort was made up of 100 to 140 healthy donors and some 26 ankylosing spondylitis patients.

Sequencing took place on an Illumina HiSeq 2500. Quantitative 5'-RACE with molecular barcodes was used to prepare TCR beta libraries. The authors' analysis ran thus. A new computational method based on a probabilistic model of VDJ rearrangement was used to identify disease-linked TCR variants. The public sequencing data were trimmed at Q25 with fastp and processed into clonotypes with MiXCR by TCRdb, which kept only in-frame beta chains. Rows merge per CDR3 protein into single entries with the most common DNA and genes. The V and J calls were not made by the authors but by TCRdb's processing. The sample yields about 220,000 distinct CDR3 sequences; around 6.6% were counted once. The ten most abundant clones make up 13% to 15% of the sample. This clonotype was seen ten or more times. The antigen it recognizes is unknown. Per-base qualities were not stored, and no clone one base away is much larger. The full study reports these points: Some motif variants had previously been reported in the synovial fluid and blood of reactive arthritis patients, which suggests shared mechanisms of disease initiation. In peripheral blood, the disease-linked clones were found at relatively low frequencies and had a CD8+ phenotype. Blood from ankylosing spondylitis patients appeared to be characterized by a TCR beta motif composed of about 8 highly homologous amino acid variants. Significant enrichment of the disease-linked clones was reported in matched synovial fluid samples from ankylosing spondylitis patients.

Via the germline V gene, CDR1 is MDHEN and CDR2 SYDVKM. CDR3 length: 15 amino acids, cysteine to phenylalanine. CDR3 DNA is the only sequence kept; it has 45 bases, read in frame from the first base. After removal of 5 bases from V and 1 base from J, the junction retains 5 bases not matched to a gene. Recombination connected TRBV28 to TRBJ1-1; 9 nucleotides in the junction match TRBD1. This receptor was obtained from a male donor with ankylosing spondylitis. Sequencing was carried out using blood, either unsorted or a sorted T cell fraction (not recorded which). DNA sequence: TGTGCCAGCAGTGATGAACAGGGGGCGAACACTGAAGCTTTCTTT. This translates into CASSDEQGANTEAFF.